This T cell receptor (beta chain) stems from a study of Ad26.COV2.S vaccination and SARS-CoV-2 variants (dated by TCRdb to the early 2020s). For the wider study: Vaccine-arm donors were drawn from COV1001, a multicentre, randomized, double-blind, placebo-controlled phase I-IIa trial of Ad26.COV2.S in healthy adults. Ad26.COV2.S was administered intramuscularly at a dose of 5x10^10 or 1x10^11 viral particles, either as one shot or as two shots given 56 days apart. The specificity and breadth of SARS-CoV-2-reactive T cell receptors after Ad26.COV2.S vaccination were assessed by TCRbeta repertoire sequencing. Trial participants were randomized into five groups of five, in which low-dose or high-dose Ad26.COV2.S was given once or twice, or placebo was given on both occasions. The TCR-sequenced set comprised around 30 samples: some 20 Ad26.COV2.S vaccine recipients, 5 placebo recipients and 8 SARS-CoV-2 convalescent individuals. Investigators did not know the trial group allocation while performing experiments and assessing outcomes.

The immunoSEQ Assay was used to sequence TCRbeta CDR3 regions. After extraction, genomic DNA underwent amplification by bias-controlled multiplex PCR, followed by high-throughput sequencing. In the paper's pipeline: To quantify the absolute abundance of every unique TCRbeta CDR3 region, sequences were collapsed and filtered. T cell fraction was estimated by normalization of TCRbeta template counts to usable DNA, with usable DNA being measured through amplification of reference genes present in all nucleated cells. Repertoire TCRs were annotated as SARS-CoV-2-specific when V gene, CDR3 amino acid sequence and J gene were exactly matched to a known reactive TCR set. The reference SARS-CoV-2 TCR set was derived from MIRA and filtered for enrichment in COVID-19-positive ImmuneCODE repertoires, a step that removed public or cross-reactive TCRs. Using the MIRA antigens, annotated TCRs were further analysed by specific ORF or by position within an ORF. Breadth was defined as annotated unique rearrangements over total unique productive rearrangements; depth was the summed frequency of those rearrangements. Two-sided Wilcoxon rank-sum tests were used to compare TCR breadth between groups. What TCRdb holds here is the immuneACCESS table cut down to in-frame rearrangements. Part of the clones is not present; checked against another copy, under half of the missing clones reflect an unresolved V gene, and the others are unexplained. That table gives V, J and clone size, and the DNA gave D and trimming. The sample data list fewer than 500,000 clones, and 75% to 95% of these were observed just once. The ten largest clones capture 12% of the sample.

Read against the paper, the sample's treatment or condition label means: some 19 received Ad26.COV2.S at low or high dose, single or two shots; about 5 received placebo; per-sample allocation not given. For vaccine and placebo recipients, repertoires were sequenced using samples collected on day 63 after the first injection. In Cohort 1b, some 25 adults aged 18-55 years were enrolled at a single site in Boston, USA, between 29 July and 7 August 2020. Ad26.COV2.S consisted of a replication-incompetent adenovirus type 26 vector by which a prefusion-stabilized SARS-CoV-2 spike protein from the original Wuhan strain was expressed. Reading from cysteine to phenylalanine, the CDR3 counts 18 amino acids. The sequence is cut down to CDR3 DNA, 54 bases in frame from base 1. From the germline V gene, CDR1 is SGHAT and CDR2 is FQNNGV. V is reduced by 1 base and J by 4 bases, leaving a spacing of 17 bases between them.

With respect to this clone: The specificity of this receptor is unknown. No qualities accompany the bases; no much larger clone lies one base away.

The study at large found these results: The study was not powered for comparison of responses between vaccine doses or regimens. The authors noted that total T cell responses may have been underestimated by the TCR breadth and depth analyses. Ad26.COV2.S recipients had higher spike-specific TCR breadth than placebo recipients (P = 0.0014). Vaccine and placebo recipients had comparable non-spike TCR breadth, which fits with the vaccine containing only spike. After vaccination, substantial breadth of spike-specific CD8+ and CD4+ T cell responses was reported.

This TCR was recovered from a person aged 18-65 years who received the Ad26.COV2.S COVID-19 vaccine or a placebo. The sequence is built from TRBV11-2 and TRBJ2-6; the D segment may tentatively be TRBD1 or TRBD2, each giving 5 matched bases. Source: peripheral blood, taken in a trial of Ad26.COV2.S vaccine versus placebo. Here the CDR3 is given as CASSLVGTVAFGANVLTF. The nucleotide sequence reads TGTGCCAGCAGCTTAGTTGGGACGGTGGCTTTCGGGGCCAACGTCCTGACTTTC. The full variable domain, completed from the reference TRBV11-2 and TRBJ2-6 proteins outside the CDR3, reads EAGVAQSPRYKIIEKRQSVAFWCNPISGHATLYWYQQILGQGPKLLIQFQNNGVVDDSQLPKDRFSAERLKGVDSTLKIQPAKLEDSAVYLCASSLVGTVAFGANVLTFGAGSRLTVL.